This entry lists 18 T cell receptor beta chains sequenced from one sample in a study of blood T cell repertoires in COVID-19 (dated by TCRdb to 2019 to 2021). The protocol used for the library was the immunoSEQ multiplex PCR assay. Imported from immuneACCESS, the table was reduced by TCRdb to in-frame sequences with V and J called. These copies leave out some clones; in studies compared against another copy, an unresolved V gene accounts for under half, and the cause of the remainder is not known. Recorded for this sample are under 250,000 clones; around nine tenths of them occurred a single time. 4% to 5.5% of the sample belongs to the ten largest clones. Sequencing was carried out using peripheral blood. These receptors all come from a woman in her thirties or forties with acute or convalescent COVID-19.

This clone was observed a single time. The chain is built from TRBV9 and TRBJ1-3; 7 bases line up with TRBD1. V shed 4 bases and J 4 bases; nucleotides not matched to a gene: 11. Germline CDR1 is SGDLS and CDR2 is YYNGEE. The CDR3 runs to 16 residues. The CDR3 spells CASSPSVQGEGNTIYF. In DNA form, the CDR3 reads TGTGCCAGCAGCCCCTCCGTCCAGGGGGAGGGAAACACCATATATTTT.

This chain joins TRBV9 and TRBJ1-1; D is uncertain. Germline V gene sequence: CDR1 SGDLS, CDR2 YYNGEE. V shed 0 bases and J shed 0 bases, with 9 bases lying between them. CDR3 length: 15 residues. The chain's CDR3 is CASSVDTVLNTEAFF. The CDR3 region has the DNA TGTGCCAGCAGCGTAGATACAGTATTGAACACTGAAGCTTTCTTT.

The rearrangement uses TRBV9 and TRBJ1-3, with D possibly matching TRBD1 (6 bases). The ends were cut back, 3 bases at V and 1 base at J, with 14 bases in the middle. CDR1 is SGDLS and CDR2 is YYNGEE in the germline V gene. This CDR3 region has 16 residues. The CDR3 loop reads CASSDTGIISGNTIYF. CDR3 DNA: TGTGCCAGCAGCGATACAGGGATAATATCTGGAAACACCATATATTTT.

The CDR3 DNA reads TGTGCCAGTAGTGACCGGACAGCAAACTATGGCTACACCTTC. Its protein product is CASSDRTANYGYTF. The chain recombines TRBV19 with TRBJ1-2; tentative D call: TRBD1 (6 bases). V was shortened by 5 bases and J by 2 bases, with 12 bases between the two germline ends. CDR1 is LNHDA and CDR2 is SQIVND in the germline V gene (reference sequence). The CDR3 loop spans 14 amino acids.

The chain carries TRBV30 and TRBJ1-4; TRBD1 might be the D (5 bases). The CDR3 is 14 amino acids. The V end lost 7 bases, the J end lost 2 bases, and 14 bases lay between the germline ends. CDR1 and CDR2 from the germline V gene are GTSNPN and SVGIG (reference sequence). The CDR3: CASTGRGTNEKLFF. In DNA form, the CDR3 reads TGTGCCTCCACCGGTCGGGGGACTAATGAAAAACTGTTTTTT.

The genes are TRBV9 and TRBJ1-2; TRBD1 might be the D (6 bases). Between the trimmed V and J ends, which lost 0 bases and 6 bases, there was a span of 15 bases. Germline CDR1 is SGDLS and CDR2 is YYNGEE. CDR3 length: 15 amino acids. CDR3 protein: CASSVGSGASHGYTF. CDR3 DNA: TGTGCCAGCAGCGTAGGGTCAGGGGCTAGTCATGGCTACACCTTC.

The chain has TRBV20-1 and TRBJ1-2; TRBD1 matches 8 bases. The ends lost 8 bases at V and 3 bases at J; junction bases unmatched: 2. Per germline, CDR1 DFQATT and CDR2 SNEGSKA (reference sequence). This CDR3 is 11 amino acids long. The CDR3 here is CSTDRDYGYTF. Here the CDR3 DNA reads TGCAGTACGGACAGGGACTATGGCTACACCTTC.

This rearrangement joins TRBV7-9 to TRBJ1-5; a possible D gene is TRBD1 (6 bases). Germline V gives CDR1 SEHNR, CDR2 FQNEAQ (reference sequence). Trimming pared 3 bases from V and 5 bases from J, leaving 8 bases between. CDR3 size: 13 residues. CDR3 coding DNA: TGTGCCAGCAGCTTTTCAGGGGATCAGCCCCAGCATTTT. It specifies CASSFSGDQPQHF.

This chain uses TRBV5-1 with TRBJ1-4; TRBD1 agrees at 12 bases. CDR1 and CDR2 from the germline V gene are SGHRS and YFSETQ. CDR3 length equals 15 residues. The trim removed 5 bases at V and 3 bases at J, leaving 2 bases unmatched. The CDR3 DNA reads as TGCGCCAGCAGGGGACAGGGGGCAGCTAATGAAAAACTGTTTTTT. Translation gives CASRGQGAANEKLFF.

The rearrangement uses TRBV19 and TRBJ1-2, with 8 bases that match TRBD1. This CDR3 is 17 amino acids long. CDR1 is LNHDA, CDR2 SQIVND, per germline (reference sequence). The J segment lost 5 bases and the V segment lost 8 bases, leaving 19 bases of the junction unmatched. Written as DNA, the CDR3 is TGTGCCAGTTCCTTGGGGACAGGTCTCTTGCCTTTATATGGCTACACCTTC. It translates to CASSLGTGLLPLYGYTF.

The chain employs TRBV27 and TRBJ1-1; perhaps TRBD1 as D (6 bases). In germline, CDR1 is MNHEY, CDR2 SMNVEV (reference sequence). V shed 9 bases and J shed 0 bases, with 8 bases lying between them. The length of the CDR3 is 12 residues. CDR3 bases: TGTGCCAGTTGGACAGTGAACACTGAAGCTTTCTTT. Encoded protein: CASWTVNTEAFF.

This clone was seen a single time. The V gene is TRBV7-6, the J gene TRBJ1-5, with TRBD1 matching over 8 bases. CDR3 length: 14 residues. V trimming: 2 bases; J trimming: 7 bases; junction bases outside the gene matches: 4. Germline V gives CDR1 SGHVS, CDR2 FNYEAQ. The CDR3 spells CASSLQGAGQPQHF. CDR3 nucleotide sequence: TGTGCCAGCAGCTTACAGGGGGCCGGGCAGCCCCAGCATTTT.

V and J are TRBV6-5 and TRBJ1-1; 9 positions match TRBD1. V dropped 4 bases and J dropped 4; count of bases not matched to a gene: 4. CDR3 length: 14 residues. In germline, CDR1 is MNHEY, CDR2 SVGAGI. The CDR3 region has the DNA TGTGCCAGCAGTTTAGACAGGGGGATCACTGAAGCTTTCTTT. It specifies CASSLDRGITEAFF.

This clone has a single count. The chain links TRBV2 to TRBJ1-6; TRBD1 is a possible D gene (5 bases). Deletions cut 7 bases from V and 0 bases from J, with 10 bases between. The CDR3 totals 15 residues. Germline V gene sequence: CDR1 SNHLY, CDR2 FYNNEI. The CDR3 region is CASMGRGSYNSPLHF. Here the CDR3 DNA reads TGTGCCAGCATGGGTAGGGGCTCCTATAATTCACCCCTCCACTTT.

The V and J genes are TRBV19 and TRBJ1-2, with 8 nucleotides matching TRBD1. V shed 4 bases and J 7 bases; nucleotides not matched to a gene: 8. Germline CDR1 LNHDA, CDR2 SQIVND (reference sequence). The CDR3 consists of 14 residues. In DNA form, the CDR3 reads TGTGCCAGTAGTACCCGACAGGGGAAGGGTGGCTACACCTTC. This encodes CASSTRQGKGGYTF.

This chain connects TRBV6-1 to TRBJ1-2; TRBD1 matches 8 bases. CDR3 length equals 17 residues. After removal of 4 bases from V and 8 bases from J, the junction contained 18 bases not matched to a gene. Germline V gene sequence: CDR1 MNHNS, CDR2 SASEGT. The CDR3 coding sequence is TGTGCCAGCAGTGGTAGAGCCCGGGACAGGACCTCTTACGGCTACACCTTC. Residues: CASSGRARDRTSYGYTF.

The chain uses TRBV19 and TRBJ2-6; 9 nucleotides agree with TRBD1. CDR3 size: 15 residues. After removal of 6 bases from V and 2 bases from J, the junction contained 2 bases not matched to a gene. CDR1 and CDR2 (germline): LNHDA, SQIVND (reference sequence). Here the CDR3 reads CASSRTGAGANVLTF. The CDR3 nucleotides read TGTGCCAGTAGCCGGACAGGGGCTGGGGCCAACGTCCTGACTTTC.

This chain links TRBV25-1 with TRBJ2-2; TRBD2 aligns across 9 bases. Looked up from germline, CDR1 is MGHDK and CDR2 is SYGVNS. Germline trimming cut 2 bases from V and 5 bases from J; bases unmatched to any gene: 9. CDR3 length: 17 residues. The CDR3 DNA follows: TGTGCCAGCAGTGAACGTCTAGCGGGGACGGGGACCGGGGAGCTGTTTTTT. This encodes CASSERLAGTGTGELFF.